A selection of T cell receptor beta chains follows, all from one sample in a study of blood T cell repertoires in COVID-19. Repertoires were generated with immunoSEQ multiplex PCR, while TCRdb's copy carries only in-frame clones and drops some. The repertoire holds 130,000 or so clones, with roughly 77% as singletons. The specimen was peripheral blood. Receptor source: a woman in her sixties or seventies with COVID-19, enrolled during active disease. The CDR3 runs from the conserved cysteine through the conserved F or W. A D gene is named only where the DNA matches it firmly. The listing skips clone size in some rows; elsewhere it reads once, few, many or a size class.

J gene	V gene	D gene	clone size	CDR3 protein	CDR3 DNA
TRBJ2-2	TRBV11-2	-	once	CASSLDPFSGELFF	TGTGCCAGCAGCTTAGATCCCTTTTCCGGGGAGCTGTTTTTT
TRBJ2-7	TRBV5-1	-	-	CASSPPREQYF	TGCGCCAGCAGCCCCCCTAGGGAGCAGTACTTC
TRBJ2-2	TRBV18	TRBD1	-	CASSRQGQGYTGELFF	TGTGCCAGCTCGCGCCAAGGACAGGGGTACACCGGGGAGCTGTTTTTT
TRBJ1-5	TRBV20-1	-	-	CSASSGWSNQPQHF	TGCAGTGCTAGTTCAGGGTGGAGCAATCAGCCCCAGCATTTT
TRBJ1-2	TRBV27	TRBD1	-	CASSPSGTGVQANYGYTF	TGTGCCAGCAGTCCATCCGGGACAGGGGTACAGGCTAACTATGGCTACACCTTC
TRBJ2-7	TRBV6-5	TRBD2	-	CASSQTSIGEQYF	TGTGCCAGCAGCCAGACTAGCATCGGCGAGCAGTACTTC
TRBJ2-7	TRBV2	TRBD1	-	CASSGDSYEQYF	TGTGCCAGCAGTGGGGACAGCTACGAGCAGTACTTC
TRBJ1-1	TRBV5-4	-	few	CASSSLTRADTEAFF	TGTGCCAGCAGCTCCCTTACCCGAGCGGACACTGAAGCTTTCTTT
TRBJ1-2	TRBV4-2	-	-	CASSQDSVATGIYGYTF	TGTGCCAGCAGCCAAGATTCAGTGGCGACAGGCATCTATGGCTACACCTTC
TRBJ2-7	TRBV6-4	-	-	CASSPEAGYQQYF	TGTGCCAGCAGTCCCGAGGCCGGCTACCAGCAGTACTTC
TRBJ1-1	TRBV7-3	-	-	CASSPGPARRGTEAFF	TGTGCCAGCAGCCCCGGTCCGGCAAGGCGGGGCACTGAAGCTTTCTTT
TRBJ2-3	TRBV7-8	TRBD2	-	CASSQGATSGVTDTQYF	TGTGCCAGCAGCCAAGGGGCAACTAGCGGGGTCACAGATACGCAGTATTTT
TRBJ1-1	TRBV6-5	TRBD1	once	CASSSPGGGSTEAFF	TGTGCCAGCAGTTCCCCAGGGGGCGGGAGCACTGAAGCTTTCTTT
TRBJ1-1	TRBV2	-	-	CASSEATEAFF	TGTGCCAGCAGTGAGGCTACTGAAGCTTTCTTT
TRBJ1-1	TRBV25-1	-	-	CASTGGGQAFF	TGTGCCAGTACTGGGGGGGGGCAGGCTTTCTTT
TRBJ1-2	TRBV11-2	-	-	CASSLTGISNYGYTF	TGTGCCAGCAGCTTGACAGGCATTAGCAACTATGGCTACACCTTC
TRBJ2-1	TRBV28	-	once	CASRQGGEQFF	TGTGCCAGCAGGCAGGGAGGTGAGCAGTTCTTC
TRBJ2-5	TRBV3-1/TRBV3-2	TRBD2	-	CASSQGGGGETQYF	TGTGCCAGCAGCCAAGGGGGCGGGGGGGAGACCCAGTACTTC
TRBJ2-3	TRBV2	-	-	CASSEAWRDTQYF	TGTGCCAGCAGTGAAGCATGGCGGGATACGCAGTATTTT
TRBJ1-2	TRBV28	-	-	CASRTGQYGYTF	TGTGCCAGCAGAACCGGACAGTATGGCTACACCTTC
TRBJ1-2	TRBV6-2/TRBV6-3	TRBD1	-	CASSYSSGGFGYTF	TGTGCCAGCAGTTACTCGTCAGGGGGCTTCGGCTACACCTTC
TRBJ1-6	TRBV7-2	-	-	CASSLIGEANSPLHF	TGTGCCAGCAGCTTAATCGGGGAGGCTAATTCACCCCTCCACTTT
TRBJ1-2	TRBV7-9	-	few	CASSWAHQNYGYTF	TGTGCCAGCAGCTGGGCCCATCAGAACTATGGCTACACCTTC
TRBJ2-5	TRBV4-2	-	-	CASSQVQARGETQYF	TGTGCCAGCAGCCAAGTCCAGGCCAGAGGGGAGACCCAGTACTTC
TRBJ2-7	TRBV23-1	-	-	CASTQGLEEYF	TGCGCCAGCACTCAGGGGCTAGAAGAGTACTTC
TRBJ2-5	TRBV27	TRBD1	once	CASSLTAGGGRETQYF	TGTGCCAGCAGTTTGACCGCAGGGGGCGGGCGAGAGACCCAGTACTTC
TRBJ1-6	TRBV6-6	-	few	CASEGSSYNSPLHF	TGTGCCAGCGAGGGAAGCTCCTATAATTCACCCCTCCACTTT
TRBJ2-2	TRBV2	-	-	CASRRLRGTGELFF	TGTGCCAGCCGACGTTTGCGAGGCACCGGGGAGCTGTTTTTT
TRBJ2-2	TRBV5-5	TRBD2	-	CASSPGAGATGELFF	TGTGCCAGCAGCCCGGGAGCGGGGGCCACCGGGGAGCTGTTTTTT
TRBJ1-1	TRBV27	-	-	CASGTGTEAFF	TGTGCCAGCGGGACTGGAACTGAAGCTTTCTTT
TRBJ2-7	TRBV19	TRBD1	-	CASSRTTGAGATEQYF	TGTGCCAGTAGTAGGACGACAGGGGCCGGGGCGACCGAGCAGTACTTC
TRBJ2-1	TRBV7-3	-	-	CASSSYAGPSGPHNEQFF	TGTGCCAGCAGCTCCTACGCTGGGCCCTCAGGCCCCCACAATGAGCAGTTCTTC
TRBJ1-2	TRBV5-4	TRBD1	few	CASSPPGQGEGYTF	TGTGCCAGCAGCCCCCCGGGGCAGGGGGAAGGCTACACCTTC
TRBJ1-5	TRBV2	-	-	CASRDRSFNQPQHF	TGTGCCAGCAGGGACAGATCATTCAATCAGCCCCAGCATTTT
TRBJ2-3	TRBV29-1	TRBD2	-	CSLLGGGTSGSSSTDTQYF	TGCAGCCTTCTTGGGGGGGGGACTAGCGGGAGTTCTAGCACAGATACGCAGTATTTT
TRBJ1-4	TRBV5-1	-	-	CASSTSGLGEKLFF	TGCGCCAGCAGCACTTCGGGTCTCGGTGAAAAACTGTTTTTT
TRBJ2-7	TRBV29-1	-	-	CSVGVHRLANSYEQYF	TGCAGCGTTGGGGTTCACAGGTTGGCAAATTCCTACGAGCAGTACTTC
TRBJ1-5	TRBV6-5	TRBD1	few	CASRGAGGGNQPQHF	TGTGCCAGTAGGGGAGCAGGGGGCGGCAATCAGCCCCAGCATTTT
TRBJ1-5	TRBV19	TRBD1	many	CASTSGHRGGNQPQHF	TGTGCCAGTACTTCCGGACACAGGGGAGGTAATCAGCCCCAGCATTTT
TRBJ2-1	TRBV2	TRBD2	-	CASSNLAGRAYNEQFF	TGTGCCAGCAGCAATCTAGCGGGGAGAGCCTACAATGAGCAGTTCTTC
TRBJ1-5	TRBV6-1	TRBD1	-	CASSENRGVGNQPQHF	TGTGCCAGCAGTGAAAACAGGGGTGTGGGCAATCAGCCCCAGCATTTT
TRBJ1-4	TRBV28	TRBD1	-	CASSLDRAANEKLFF	TGTGCCAGCAGCTTAGACAGGGCGGCTAATGAAAAACTGTTTTTT
TRBJ1-3	TRBV18	-	-	CASSQEAISGNTIYF	TGTGCCAGCTCCCAAGAGGCGATCTCTGGAAACACCATATATTTT
TRBJ1-1	TRBV6-5	-	-	CASSYARQGTEAFF	TGTGCCAGCAGTTACGCACGACAAGGCACTGAAGCTTTCTTT
TRBJ1-2	TRBV28	-	-	CASRYSGGEGYGYTF	TGTGCCAGCAGGTACTCAGGAGGGGAGGGCTATGGCTACACCTTC
TRBJ1-2	TRBV4-1	-	-	CASSQESEGYAYGYTF	TGCGCCAGCAGCCAAGAATCGGAGGGTTACGCCTATGGCTACACCTTC
TRBJ1-3	TRBV10-3	TRBD1	-	CAISANTGGSGNTIYF	TGTGCCATCAGCGCCAACACAGGGGGCTCTGGAAACACCATATATTTT
TRBJ1-5	TRBV7-8	-	-	CASSGEQGVGNQPQHF	TGTGCCAGCAGCGGGGAACAGGGTGTAGGCAATCAGCCCCAGCATTTT
TRBJ2-5	TRBV2	-	once	CASTDSQETQYF	TGTGCCAGCACCGACAGCCAAGAGACCCAGTACTTC
TRBJ2-3	TRBV9	TRBD2	-	CASSPRRGGADTQYF	TGTGCCAGCAGCCCCAGGCGGGGGGGGGCAGATACGCAGTATTTT
TRBJ2-3	TRBV5-1	-	-	CASSPRGLSTDTQYF	TGCGCCAGCAGCCCCAGGGGTTTAAGCACAGATACGCAGTATTTT